These 26 T cell receptor beta chains were all obtained from the same sample, sequenced in a study of blood T cell repertoires in COVID-19. The method was immunoSEQ multiplex PCR; TCRdb's version includes in-frame clones alone and lacks a portion of them. The sample has approximately 210,000 clones, approximately 86% seen once. The sequenced sample consisted of PBMCs or T cells enriched from blood (not recorded which). The receptors shown here come from a woman in her twenties or thirties who had recovered from COVID-19.

This clone was recorded once. At one boundary the junction diverges from the germline segment, which might be a read error. The rearrangement links TRBV5-6 to TRBJ2-5; no definite D call. This CDR3 is 11 amino acids long. Germline V gene sequence: CDR1 SGHDT, CDR2 YYEEEE. The CDR3 spells CASSLADATDF. The DNA of the CDR3 is TGTGCCAGCAGCTTGGCTGATGCCACGGACTTC.

The chain couples TRBV19 to TRBJ1-1, with 7 bases lining up with TRBD1. Per the germline V gene, CDR1 is LNHDA and CDR2 is SQIVND (reference sequence). The V and J ends lost 4 bases and 0 bases, in that order; junction bases with no gene match: 8. The CDR3 spans 16 residues. The CDR3 is CASSSYHRGLNTEAFF. In DNA, the CDR3 is TGTGCCAGTAGTAGCTATCACAGGGGCCTGAACACTGAAGCTTTCTTT.

The V call is TRBV12-5, the J call TRBJ2-1; D perhaps matches TRBD2 (5 bases). Between the trimmed V and J ends, which lost 2 bases and 10 bases, there was a span of 21 bases. The CDR3 spans 16 residues. Germline CDR1 LGHNT, CDR2 FRNRAP. CDR3 DNA sequence: TGTGCTAGTGGTTTGCCGCAGAGCGGTGGAGAGGAAGAGCAGTTCTTC. Its translation: CASGLPQSGGEEEQFF. The full variable domain, its missing parts supplied by reference TRBV12-5 and TRBJ2-1, is DARVTQTPRHKVTEMGQEVTMRCQPILGHNTVFWYRQTMMQGLELLAYFRNRAPLDDSGMPKDRFSAEMPDATLATLKIQPSEPRDSAVYFCASGLPQSGGEEEQFFGPGTRLTVL.

The gene calls are TRBV18 and TRBJ2-7; possible D gene TRBD1, 5 bases. Germline V CDR1 and CDR2: KGHSH, LQKENI. V was cut by 3 bases and J by 3 bases, with 15 bases left in between. The CDR3 loop spans 15 amino acids. The CDR3: CASSPVAGNLYEQYF. The DNA of the CDR3 is TGTGCCAGCTCACCGGTAGCAGGGAACCTCTACGAGCAGTACTTC.

J is TRBJ2-5 and V is TRBV15; 11 bases line up with TRBD2. The CDR3 covers 15 residues. Unmatched junction bases numbered 5, after V lost 3 bases and J lost 5 bases. The germline V gene encodes CDR1 LNHNV and CDR2 YYDKDF (reference sequence). The CDR3 spells CATSSSSGGLETQYF. The CDR3 DNA follows: TGTGCCACCAGCAGTTCTAGCGGGGGGCTTGAGACCCAGTACTTC.

The chain recombines TRBV6-5 with TRBJ1-2; D might be TRBD1 (6 bases). The germline V gene has CDR1 MNHEY and CDR2 SVGAGI. V dropped 2 bases and J dropped 6 bases, with 7 bases sitting between them. This CDR3 has 12 residues. Written as DNA, the CDR3 is TGTGCCAGCAGTTACCAGGGGAATGGCTACACCTTC. Residues: CASSYQGNGYTF.

The V call is TRBV27, the J call TRBJ2-1, with 8 bases that match TRBD1. The CDR3 contains 13 residues. With 8 bases clipped from V and 0 bases from J, the junction kept 0 bases outside the gene matches. Germline V CDR1 and CDR2: MNHEY, SMNVEV (reference sequence). CDR3 residues: CASGQGSYNEQFF. Written as DNA, the CDR3 is TGTGCCAGCGGACAGGGCTCCTACAATGAGCAGTTCTTC.

The J gene is TRBJ1-2, the V gene TRBV9, with D possibly TRBD1 on 5 matching bases. The CDR3 totals 14 residues. The ends were cut back, 0 bases at V and 6 bases at J, with 12 bases in the middle. Germline V gene data show CDR1 as SGDLS and CDR2 as YYNGEE. The CDR3 loop is CASSVAFGGDGYTF. CDR3 nucleotides: TGTGCCAGCAGCGTAGCTTTCGGGGGAGATGGCTACACCTTC.

The V and J genes are TRBV10-3 and TRBJ1-3; D gene uncertain. The germline V and J ends were trimmed by 0 bases and 3 bases, with 15 bases remaining between them. CDR3 length: 17 amino acids. The germline CDR1 and CDR2 sequences are ENHRY and SYGVKD. CDR3 residues: CAISESGEGPIGNTIYF. CDR3 DNA: TGTGCCATCAGTGAGTCCGGGGAAGGGCCTATTGGAAACACCATATATTTT.

This rearrangement joins TRBV27 to TRBJ2-4, with 8 bases that match TRBD1. Looked up from germline, CDR1 is MNHEY and CDR2 is SMNVEV (reference sequence). V shed 7 bases and J 0 bases; nucleotides not matched to a gene: 11. The CDR3 sequence is 17 residues long. In DNA form, the CDR3 reads TGTGCCAGCACCGGGACAGGCAACGAGCTAGCCAAAAACATTCAGTACTTC. This translates into CASTGTGNELAKNIQYF.

V gene TRBV4-3 combines with J gene TRBJ1-3, with D unresolved. CDR1 and CDR2 (germline): LGHNA, YSLEER. V was pared by 1 base and J by 0 bases, with 10 bases between. CDR3 length equals 16 residues. CDR3 residues: CASSQVSRPSGNTIYF. CDR3 DNA: TGCGCCAGCAGCCAAGTGAGTCGTCCCTCTGGAAACACCATATATTTT.

This clone was observed a handful of times. The J gene is TRBJ1-1, the V gene TRBV24-1, with D hard to call. The CDR3 is 13 amino acids. Trimming pared 8 bases from V and 0 bases from J, leaving 9 bases between. Per germline, CDR1 KGHDR and CDR2 SFDVKD. The CDR3 protein is CATKNRMNTEAFF. CDR3 bases: TGTGCCACCAAGAACAGAATGAACACTGAAGCTTTCTTT.

The chain couples TRBV4-3 to TRBJ2-7; 8 bases match TRBD1. V lost 0 bases, J lost 6 bases, and 7 bases stayed unmatched. CDR3 length equals 15 residues. Looked up from germline, CDR1 is LGHNA and CDR2 is YSLEER. CDR3 region: CASSQEGQGSREQYF. CDR3 DNA sequence: TGCGCCAGCAGCCAAGAAGGACAGGGAAGTCGCGAGCAGTACTTC.

The chain combines TRBV18 with TRBJ2-7, with D maybe TRBD2 (6 bases). Trimming stripped 2 bases from V and 4 bases from J, with 12 bases between. Per the germline V gene, CDR1 is KGHSH and CDR2 is LQKENI. The CDR3 totals 14 residues. The CDR3 region has the DNA TGTGCCAGCTCACCATCCGTCGGGAGATACGAGCAGTACTTC. Translated, it gives CASSPSVGRYEQYF.

The V call is TRBV9, the J call TRBJ2-7; TRBD1 agrees at 8 bases. J gave up 6 bases and V 4 bases, and 6 bases lay outside the gene matches. CDR3 length: 13 residues. Looked up from germline, CDR1 is SGDLS and CDR2 is YYNGEE. The CDR3 loop reads CASSLLTGGEQYF. In DNA form, the CDR3 reads TGTGCCAGCAGCCTTTTAACAGGGGGCGAGCAGTACTTC.

CDR3 in amino acids: CASSLSGGAHNEQFF. The DNA of the CDR3 is TGTGCCAGCAGCTTAAGCGGGGGGGCACACAATGAGCAGTTCTTC. The V call is TRBV7-2, the J call TRBJ2-1, with 10 positions matching TRBD2. V lost 2 bases and J lost 5; bases outside the gene matches: 3. CDR3 length equals 15 residues. CDR1 is SGHTA and CDR2 is FQGNSA in the germline V gene.

This rearrangement joins TRBV2 to TRBJ1-5; a weak D match, TRBD1 (5 bases). The germline CDR1 and CDR2 sequences are SNHLY and FYNNEI. The CDR3 spans 17 residues. Trimming took off 2 bases at V and 0 bases at J, with 14 bases between the two ends. The CDR3 loop reads CASSELSGGFSNQPQHF. The CDR3 coding sequence is TGTGCCAGCAGTGAACTCAGCGGGGGATTTAGCAATCAGCCCCAGCATTTT.

This clone appeared once. This sequence joins TRBV19 and TRBJ1-5, with 8 nucleotides matching TRBD1. The CDR3 extends over 13 amino acids. V was clipped by 5 bases and J by 10 bases; unmatched bases: 7. Germline loops: CDR1 LNHDA, CDR2 SQIVND (reference sequence). The CDR3 DNA reads as TGTGCCAGTAGTTTCAGGGGGCTCCGACCCCAGCATTTT. As protein: CASSFRGLRPQHF. Full variable domain (missing parts from reference TRBV19 and TRBJ1-5): DGGITQSPKYLFRKEGQNVTLSCEQNLNHDAMYWYRQDPGQGLRLIYYSQIVNDFQKGDIAEGYSVSREKKESFPLTVTSAQKNPTAFYLCASSFRGLRPQHFGDGTRLSIL.

This clone has a single count. The V gene is TRBV12-3 or TRBV12-4, the J gene TRBJ2-3; TRBD1 is a possible D gene (5 bases). The CDR3 contains 13 residues. V was clipped by 5 bases and J by 6 bases, with 12 bases between them. The CDR3 protein is CASSTGQPDTQYF. The DNA of the CDR3 is TGTGCCAGCAGTACCGGACAACCTGATACGCAGTATTTT.

The V gene is TRBV10-2, the J gene TRBJ2-7, with TRBD2 matching over 9 bases. The germline CDR1 and CDR2 sequences are WSHSY and SAAADI. Germline trimming cut 2 bases from V and 5 bases from J; bases unmatched to any gene: 7. The CDR3 totals 15 residues. CDR3 sequence reads: CASSEGFSGGHEQYF. The CDR3 DNA is TGCGCCAGCAGTGAGGGGTTTAGCGGGGGCCACGAGCAGTACTTC.

The V gene is TRBV27, the J gene TRBJ1-6, with a tentative D call TRBD1 (6 bases). The CDR3 sequence is 15 residues long. Trimming left V 2 bases short and J 10 bases short, with 15 bases between. The germline CDR1 and CDR2 sequences are MNHEY and SMNVEV (reference sequence). The CDR3 DNA follows: TGTGCCAGCAGTTTAAGGGGACACATAAGCTCACCCCTCCACTTT. Translated, it gives CASSLRGHISSPLHF.

This chain links TRBV18 with TRBJ2-3, with a possible D match to TRBD2 (5 bases). From germline, CDR1 is KGHSH and CDR2 LQKENI. The CDR3 length is 18 residues. V was shortened by 0 bases and J by 4 bases, with 20 bases between the two germline ends. CDR3 region: CASSPPRRAETWADTQYF. CDR3 coding DNA: TGTGCCAGCTCACCACCCCGGCGGGCGGAGACGTGGGCAGATACGCAGTATTTT.

This rearrangement joins TRBV3-1 (or the pseudogene TRBV3-2) to TRBJ1-4, with TRBD1 matching 9 bases. The V gene's germline CDR1 is LGHDT and CDR2 YNNKEL (reference sequence). V was pared by 0 bases and J by 8 bases, with 10 bases of the junction left unmatched. The CDR3 spans 17 residues. The CDR3 spells CASSQEQLGTGYEKLFF. The CDR3 DNA follows: TGTGCCAGCAGCCAAGAACAACTAGGGACAGGGTACGAAAAACTGTTTTTT.

The chain links TRBV5-1 to TRBJ1-1, with D possibly matching TRBD1 (6 bases). V dropped 1 base and J dropped 5 bases, with 15 bases sitting between them. This CDR3 comprises 15 residues. Looked up from germline, CDR1 is SGHRS and CDR2 is YFSETQ. CDR3 nucleotide sequence: TGCGCCAGCAGCTTGAACTCAATTACAGGGACTGAAGCTTTCTTT. This sequence encodes CASSLNSITGTEAFF. Together with reference TRBV5-1 and TRBJ1-1, the CDR3 gives the full variable domain: KAGVTQTPRYLIKTRGQQVTLSCSPISGHRSVSWYQQTPGQGLQFLFEYFSETQRNKGNFPGRFSGRQFSNSRSEMNVSTLELGDSALYLCASSLNSITGTEAFFGQGTRLTVV.

This rearrangement joins TRBV18 to TRBJ1-2, with TRBD1 as a possible D gene (5 bases). In germline, CDR1 is KGHSH, CDR2 LQKENI. The V and J ends lost 5 bases and 5 bases respectively, with 21 bases between them. CDR3 length: 16 residues. Here the CDR3 DNA reads TGTGCCAGCTCAGCTTCGGACACGATTCCAATTTATGGCTACACCTTC. Translating gives CASSASDTIPIYGYTF.

This clone showed up many times. V is TRBV6-5 and J is TRBJ1-1; D call uncertain. Germline loops: CDR1 MNHEY, CDR2 SVGAGI. The CDR3 consists of 14 residues. V lost 3 bases to trimming and J lost 4 bases, with 12 bases between them. CDR3 DNA: TGTGCCAGCAGTTATAACGTGCGTACCACTGAAGCTTTCTTT. Protein: CASSYNVRTTEAFF.